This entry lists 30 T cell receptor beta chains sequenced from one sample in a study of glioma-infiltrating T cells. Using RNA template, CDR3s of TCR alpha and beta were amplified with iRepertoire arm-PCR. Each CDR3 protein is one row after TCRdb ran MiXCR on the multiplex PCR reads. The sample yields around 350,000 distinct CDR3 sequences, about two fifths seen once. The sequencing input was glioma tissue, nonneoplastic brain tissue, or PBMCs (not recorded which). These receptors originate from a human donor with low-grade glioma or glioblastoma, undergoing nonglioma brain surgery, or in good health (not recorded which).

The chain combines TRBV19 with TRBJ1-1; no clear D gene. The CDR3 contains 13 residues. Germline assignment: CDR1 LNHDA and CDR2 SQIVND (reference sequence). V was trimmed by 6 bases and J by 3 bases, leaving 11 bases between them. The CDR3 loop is CASRPGRHTEAFF. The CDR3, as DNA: TGTGCCAGTAGGCCAGGCCGGCACACTGAAGCTTTCTTT.

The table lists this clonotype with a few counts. As DNA, the CDR3 is TGCAGTGCTCCGCCTAGCGGGAGAGGGCATGAGCAGTTCTTC. It codes for CSAPPSGRGHEQFF. This rearrangement joins TRBV20-1 to TRBJ2-1, with 10 bases fitting TRBD2. Germline CDR1 DFQATT, CDR2 SNEGSKA (reference sequence). J was trimmed by 8 bases and V by 5 bases; bases with no gene match: 9. This CDR3 region has 14 residues.

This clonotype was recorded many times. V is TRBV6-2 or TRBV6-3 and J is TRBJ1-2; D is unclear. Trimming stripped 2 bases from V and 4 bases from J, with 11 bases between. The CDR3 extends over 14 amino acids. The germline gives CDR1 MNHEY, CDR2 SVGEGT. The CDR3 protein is CASSYGDGIYGYTF. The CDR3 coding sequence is TGTGCCAGCAGTTACGGAGACGGTATCTATGGCTACACCTTC.

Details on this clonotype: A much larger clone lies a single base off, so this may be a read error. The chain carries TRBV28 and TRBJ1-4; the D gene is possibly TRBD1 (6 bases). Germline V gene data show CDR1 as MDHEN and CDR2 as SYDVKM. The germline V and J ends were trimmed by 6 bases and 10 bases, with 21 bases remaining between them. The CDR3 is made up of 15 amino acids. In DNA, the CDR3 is TGTGCCAGCAGCACTTCCTGGGGGCGGAACGGAAAACTGTTTTTT. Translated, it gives CASSTSWGRNGKLFF.

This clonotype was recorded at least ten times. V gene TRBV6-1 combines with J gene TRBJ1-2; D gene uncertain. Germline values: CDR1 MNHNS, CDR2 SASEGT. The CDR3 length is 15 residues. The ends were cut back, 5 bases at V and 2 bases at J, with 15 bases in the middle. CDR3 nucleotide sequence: TGTGCCAGCAGTTCCGGACCTAGAGTAAACTATGGCTACACCTTC. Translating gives CASSSGPRVNYGYTF.

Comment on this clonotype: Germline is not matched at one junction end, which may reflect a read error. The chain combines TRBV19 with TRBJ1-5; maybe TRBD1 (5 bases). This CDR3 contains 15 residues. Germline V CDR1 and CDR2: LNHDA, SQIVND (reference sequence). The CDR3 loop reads CASGIGRGDNQPQHF. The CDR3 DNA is TGTGCCAGTGGTATCGGAAGGGGCGACAATCAGCCCCAGCATTTT.

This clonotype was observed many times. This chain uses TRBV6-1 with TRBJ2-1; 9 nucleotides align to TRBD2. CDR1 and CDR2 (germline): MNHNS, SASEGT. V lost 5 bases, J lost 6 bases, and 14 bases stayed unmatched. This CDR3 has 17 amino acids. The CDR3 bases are TGTGCCAGCAGTAAAATTATAGCGGGGGTTTCTTCCAATGAGCAGTTCTTC. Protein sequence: CASSKIIAGVSSNEQFF.

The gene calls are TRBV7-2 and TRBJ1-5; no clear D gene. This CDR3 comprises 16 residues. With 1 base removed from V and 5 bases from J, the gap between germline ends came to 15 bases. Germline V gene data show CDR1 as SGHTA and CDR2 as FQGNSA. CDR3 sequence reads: CASSLGPGKLDQPQHF. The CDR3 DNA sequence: TGTGCCAGCAGCTTAGGGCCGGGGAAGTTAGATCAGCCCCAGCATTTT.

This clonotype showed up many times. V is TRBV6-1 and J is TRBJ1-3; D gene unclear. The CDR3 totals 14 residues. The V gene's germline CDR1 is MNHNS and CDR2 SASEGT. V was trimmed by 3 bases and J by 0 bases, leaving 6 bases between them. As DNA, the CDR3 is TGTGCCAGCAGTGAGAACTACTCTGGAAACACCATATATTTT. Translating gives CASSENYSGNTIYF.

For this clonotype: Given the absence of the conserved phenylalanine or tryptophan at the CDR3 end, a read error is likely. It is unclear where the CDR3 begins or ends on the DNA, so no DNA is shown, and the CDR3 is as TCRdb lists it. CDR3 sequence: CASSPRRWEGASIS. The rearrangement uses TRBV7-2 and TRBJ1-1; TRBD1, the D gene given by the table, was not confirmed from the DNA. The CDR3 spans 14 residues, counting both ends. CDR1 and CDR2 (germline): SGHTA, FQGNSA.

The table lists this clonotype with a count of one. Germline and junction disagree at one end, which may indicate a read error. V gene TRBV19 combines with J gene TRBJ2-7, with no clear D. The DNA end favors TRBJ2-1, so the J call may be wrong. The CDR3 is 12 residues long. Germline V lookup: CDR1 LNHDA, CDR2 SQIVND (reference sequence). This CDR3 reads CAISMRFNEQFF. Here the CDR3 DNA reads TGTGCCATTAGTATGCGGTTCAATGAGCAGTTCTTC.

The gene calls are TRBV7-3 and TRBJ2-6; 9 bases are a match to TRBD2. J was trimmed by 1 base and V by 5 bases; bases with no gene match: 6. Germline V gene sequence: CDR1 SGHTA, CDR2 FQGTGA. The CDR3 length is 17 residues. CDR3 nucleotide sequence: TGTGCCAGCAGCCGGCGGGGGGGAAATTCTGGGGCCAACGTCCTGACTTTC. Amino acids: CASSRRGGNSGANVLTF. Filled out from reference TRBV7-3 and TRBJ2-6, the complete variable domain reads GAGVSQTPSNKVTEKGKYVELRCDPISGHTALYWYRQSLGQGPEFLIYFQGTGAADDSGLPNDRFFAVRPEGSVSTLKIQRTERGDSAVYLCASSRRGGNSGANVLTFGAGSRLTVL.

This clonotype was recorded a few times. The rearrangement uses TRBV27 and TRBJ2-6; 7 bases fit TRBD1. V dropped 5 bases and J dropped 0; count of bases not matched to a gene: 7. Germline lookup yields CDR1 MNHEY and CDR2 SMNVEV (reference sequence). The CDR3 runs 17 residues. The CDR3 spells CASSMGQTLSGANVLTF. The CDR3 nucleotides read TGTGCCAGCAGTATGGGACAGACCCTCTCTGGGGCCAACGTCCTGACTTTC. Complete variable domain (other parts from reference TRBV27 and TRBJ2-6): EAQVTQNPRYLITVTGKKLTVTCSQNMNHEYMSWYRQDPGLGLRQIYYSMNVEVTDKGDVPEGYKVSRKEKRNFPLILESPSPNQTSLYFCASSMGQTLSGANVLTFGAGSRLTVL.

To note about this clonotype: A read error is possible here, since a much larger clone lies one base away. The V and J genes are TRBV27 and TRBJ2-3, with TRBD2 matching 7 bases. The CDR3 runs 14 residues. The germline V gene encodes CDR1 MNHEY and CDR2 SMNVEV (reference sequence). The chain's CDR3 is CASSPRLATDTKYF. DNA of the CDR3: TGTGCCAGCAGTCCGAGACTAGCCACAGATACGAAGTATTTT.

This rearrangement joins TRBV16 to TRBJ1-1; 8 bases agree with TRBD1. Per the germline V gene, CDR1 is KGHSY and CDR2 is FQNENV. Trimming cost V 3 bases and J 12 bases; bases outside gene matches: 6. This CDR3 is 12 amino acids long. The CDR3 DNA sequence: TGTGCCAGCAGCCAGGGGACAGGAGGAACTTTCTTT. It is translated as CASSQGTGGTFF. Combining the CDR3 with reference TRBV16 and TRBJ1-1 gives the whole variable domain GEEVAQTPKHLVRGEGQKAKLYCAPIKGHSYVFWYQQVLKNEFKFLISFQNENVFDETGMPKERFSAKCLPNSPCSLEIQATKLEDSAVYFCASSQGTGGTFFGQGTRLTVV.

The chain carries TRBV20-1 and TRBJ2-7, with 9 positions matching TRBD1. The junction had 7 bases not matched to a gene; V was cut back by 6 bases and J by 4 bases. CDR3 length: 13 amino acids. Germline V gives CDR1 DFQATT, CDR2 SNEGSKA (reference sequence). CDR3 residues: CSAAGQGVYEQYF. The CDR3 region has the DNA TGCAGTGCGGCGGGACAGGGTGTATACGAGCAGTACTTC.

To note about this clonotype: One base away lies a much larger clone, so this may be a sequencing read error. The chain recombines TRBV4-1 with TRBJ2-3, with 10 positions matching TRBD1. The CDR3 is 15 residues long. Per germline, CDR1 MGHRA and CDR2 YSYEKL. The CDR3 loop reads CASSQGGTGADTKYF. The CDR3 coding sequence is TGCGCCAGCAGCCAAGGGGGGACAGGGGCAGATACGAAGTATTTT.

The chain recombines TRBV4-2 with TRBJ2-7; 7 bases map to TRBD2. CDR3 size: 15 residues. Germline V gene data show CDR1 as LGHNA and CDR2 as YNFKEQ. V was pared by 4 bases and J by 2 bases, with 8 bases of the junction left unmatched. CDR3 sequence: CASSLGLADTYEQYF. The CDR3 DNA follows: TGTGCCAGCAGCCTCGGGCTAGCGGACACCTACGAGCAGTACTTC.

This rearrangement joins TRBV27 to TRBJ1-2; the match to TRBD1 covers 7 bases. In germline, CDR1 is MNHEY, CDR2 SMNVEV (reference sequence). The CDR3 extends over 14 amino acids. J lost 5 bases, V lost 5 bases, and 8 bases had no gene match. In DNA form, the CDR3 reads TGTGCCAGCAGTCTCAATGGGGACAGATATGGCTACACCTTC. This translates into CASSLNGDRYGYTF.

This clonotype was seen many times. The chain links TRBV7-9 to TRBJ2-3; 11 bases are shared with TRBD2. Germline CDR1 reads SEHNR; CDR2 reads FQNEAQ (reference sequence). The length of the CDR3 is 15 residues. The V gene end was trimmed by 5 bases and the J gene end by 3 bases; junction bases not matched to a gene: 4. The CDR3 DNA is TGTGCCAGCAGCCCACGGACTAGCGGGACAGATACGCAGTATTTT. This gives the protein CASSPRTSGTDTQYF.

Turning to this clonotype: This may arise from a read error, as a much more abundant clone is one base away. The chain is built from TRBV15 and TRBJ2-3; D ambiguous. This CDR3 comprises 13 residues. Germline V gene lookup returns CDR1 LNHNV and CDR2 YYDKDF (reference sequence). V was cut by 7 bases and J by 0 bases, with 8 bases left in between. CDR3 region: CATIGESTDTQYF. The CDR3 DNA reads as TGTGCCACCATCGGCGAGAGCACAGATACGCAGTATTTT.

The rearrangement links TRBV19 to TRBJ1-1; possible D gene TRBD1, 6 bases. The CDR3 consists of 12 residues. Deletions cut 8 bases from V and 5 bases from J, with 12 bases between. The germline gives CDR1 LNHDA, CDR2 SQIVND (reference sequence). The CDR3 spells CASGGQLTEAFF. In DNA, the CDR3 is TGTGCCAGTGGCGGACAGCTAACTGAAGCTTTCTTT.

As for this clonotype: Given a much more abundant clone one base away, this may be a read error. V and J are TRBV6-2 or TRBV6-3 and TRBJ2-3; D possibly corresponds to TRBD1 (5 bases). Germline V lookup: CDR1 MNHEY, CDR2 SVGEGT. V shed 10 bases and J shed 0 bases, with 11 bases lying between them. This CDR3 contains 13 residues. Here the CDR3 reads CATATASTDTQYF. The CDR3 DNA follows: TGTGCCACAGCGACAGCTAGCACAGATACGCAGTATTTT.

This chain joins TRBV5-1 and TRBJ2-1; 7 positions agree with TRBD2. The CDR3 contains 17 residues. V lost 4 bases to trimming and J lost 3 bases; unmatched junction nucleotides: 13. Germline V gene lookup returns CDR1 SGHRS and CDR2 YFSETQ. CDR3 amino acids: CASSVLYSGGYYNEQFF. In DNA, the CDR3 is TGCGCCAGCAGCGTTCTATATTCGGGAGGCTACTACAATGAGCAGTTCTTC. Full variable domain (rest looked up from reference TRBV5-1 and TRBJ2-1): KAGVTQTPRYLIKTRGQQVTLSCSPISGHRSVSWYQQTPGQGLQFLFEYFSETQRNKGNFPGRFSGRQFSNSRSEMNVSTLELGDSALYLCASSVLYSGGYYNEQFFGPGTRLTVL.

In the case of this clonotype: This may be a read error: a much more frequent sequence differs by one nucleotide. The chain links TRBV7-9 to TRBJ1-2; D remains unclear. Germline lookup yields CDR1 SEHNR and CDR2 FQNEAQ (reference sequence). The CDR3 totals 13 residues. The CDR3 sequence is CASNLTSTYGYTF. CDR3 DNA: TGTGCCAGCAACTTAACCTCGACCTATGGCTACACCTTC.

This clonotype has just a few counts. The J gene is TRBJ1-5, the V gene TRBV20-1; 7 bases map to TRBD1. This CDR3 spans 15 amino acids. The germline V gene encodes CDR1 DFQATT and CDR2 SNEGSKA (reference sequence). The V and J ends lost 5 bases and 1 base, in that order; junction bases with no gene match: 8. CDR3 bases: TGCAGTGCTCCCGTAGGGGGCTTGAGCAATCAGCCCCAGCATTTT. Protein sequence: CSAPVGGLSNQPQHF.

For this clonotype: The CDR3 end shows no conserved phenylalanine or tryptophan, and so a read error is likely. CDR3 sequence (DNA): TGCAGTGCTAGCCCGGGACTAGAGTCATCCGAGCAGTACTGC. Protein sequence: CSASPGLESSEQYC. The chain joins TRBV20-1 to TRBJ2-7, with 8 bases matching TRBD2. The CDR3 runs to 14 residues. The germline gives CDR1 DFQATT, CDR2 SNEGSKA (reference sequence). The junction had 10 bases not matched to a gene; V was cut back by 3 bases and J by 6 bases.

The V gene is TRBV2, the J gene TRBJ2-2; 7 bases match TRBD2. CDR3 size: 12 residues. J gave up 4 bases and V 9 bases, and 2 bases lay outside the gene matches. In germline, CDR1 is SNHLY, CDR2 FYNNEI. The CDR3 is CASRLATGELFF. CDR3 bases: TGTGCCAGTAGACTAGCCACCGGGGAGCTGTTTTTT.

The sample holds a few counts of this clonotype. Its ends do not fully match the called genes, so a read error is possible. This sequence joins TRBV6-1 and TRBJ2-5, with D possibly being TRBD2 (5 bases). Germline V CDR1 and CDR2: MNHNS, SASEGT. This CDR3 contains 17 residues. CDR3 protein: CAISEPQAGIRRETQYF. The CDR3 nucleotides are TGTGCCATCAGTGAGCCGCAAGCCGGGATCCGGAGGGAGACCCAGTACTTC.

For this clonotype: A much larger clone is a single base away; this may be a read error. The CDR3, as DNA: TGTGCCAGCAGCCCACAGGGGGGACTCTACGAGCAGTACTTC. It yields the protein CASSPQGGLYEQYF. The chain couples TRBV7-2 to TRBJ2-7; 8 nucleotides align to TRBD1. V dropped 5 bases and J dropped 3; count of bases not matched to a gene: 6. CDR1 SGHTA and CDR2 FQGNSA come from the germline V gene. CDR3 size: 14 residues. Together with reference TRBV7-2 and TRBJ2-7, the CDR3 gives the full variable domain: GAGVSQSPSNKVTEKGKDVELRCDPISGHTALYWYRQSLGQGLEFLIYFQGNSAPDKSGLPSDRFSAERTGGSVSTLTIQRTQQEDSAVYLCASSPQGGLYEQYFGPGTRLTVT.